Following are 11 T cell receptor beta chains from one sample sequenced in a study of coeliac disease. This table comes from immunoSEQ multiplex PCR, and its TCRdb copy is limited to in-frame clones, with some not included. The sample records fewer than 5,500 clones, less than 65% being singletons. Sequencing was done on a sample of intraepithelial lymphocytes from the gut. The receptors shown here come from a woman aged 18-29 years with active celiac disease.

V and J are TRBV6-5 and TRBJ1-3; no firm D call. Germline V gene lookup returns CDR1 MNHEY and CDR2 SVGAGI. V was pared by 2 bases and J by 8 bases, with 19 bases between. The CDR3 length is 16 residues. The DNA for the CDR3 is TGTGCCAGCAGTTACCTTTCGACAATCCGGTGGGACACCATATATTTT. It codes for CASSYLSTIRWDTIYF.

Only a few counts were recorded for this clone. The rearrangement joins TRBV6-5 to TRBJ1-6; D is perhaps TRBD1 (5 bases). CDR1 is MNHEY, CDR2 SVGAGI, per germline. The CDR3 runs 14 residues. Trimming removed 4 bases at V and 9 bases at J, with 13 bases between. CDR3 in amino acids: CASSSPGRGSPLHF. The DNA for the CDR3 is TGTGCCAGCAGTTCCCCAGGGAGGGGTTCACCCCTCCACTTT.

V and J are TRBV28 and TRBJ1-4; D is possibly TRBD1 (6 bases). Trimming left V 5 bases short and J 4 bases short, with 14 bases between. Per the germline V gene, CDR1 is MDHEN and CDR2 is SYDVKM. The CDR3 covers 15 residues. The CDR3 is CASSEWTVVNEKLFF. The CDR3 DNA reads TGTGCCAGCAGTGAATGGACAGTAGTTAATGAAAAACTGTTTTTT.

The J gene is TRBJ1-5, the V gene TRBV2, with TRBD1 matching 7 bases. With V trimmed by 6 bases and J by 7 bases, 18 bases remained unmatched. The CDR3 has 17 residues. Per the germline V gene, CDR1 is SNHLY and CDR2 is FYNNEI. CDR3 loop: CASSPTGNYAVKQPQHF. CDR3 sequence (DNA): TGTGCCAGCAGCCCGACAGGGAACTATGCGGTGAAGCAGCCCCAGCATTTT.

Sample share makes this clone large. This chain uses TRBV12-5 with TRBJ2-5; TRBD2 aligns across 7 bases. The CDR3 length is 14 residues. Trimming took 0 bases from V and 5 from J; bases not matched to a gene: 3. Germline loops: CDR1 LGHNT, CDR2 FRNRAP. The CDR3 here is CASGLVLGGETQYF. CDR3 nucleotides: TGTGCTAGTGGTTTGGTACTCGGGGGGGAGACCCAGTACTTC.

The chain carries TRBV6-1 and TRBJ1-2, with a weak D call TRBD1 (5 bases). From germline, CDR1 is MNHNS and CDR2 SASEGT. The V end lost 6 bases, the J end lost 0 bases, and 14 bases lay between the germline ends. The CDR3 extends over 15 amino acids. The CDR3 region is CASRGEGLANYGYTF. The CDR3 DNA follows: TGTGCCAGCAGGGGGGAGGGGTTAGCTAACTATGGCTACACCTTC.

By frequency in the sample, this clone is medium-sized (0.01 to 0.1%). J is TRBJ1-1 and V is TRBV16; 7 bases are a match to TRBD1. Per germline, CDR1 KGHSY and CDR2 FQNENV. V lost 4 bases, J lost 6 bases, and 8 bases stayed unmatched. This CDR3 is built from 14 residues. DNA of the CDR3: TGTGCCAGCAGCCTGAGCAGGGGGAGCGCTGAAGCTTTCTTT. This translates into CASSLSRGSAEAFF.

The V call is TRBV10-3, the J call TRBJ2-7; 10 nucleotides align to TRBD1. Trimming removed 0 bases from V and 5 bases from J; junction bases left unmatched: 7. Per germline, CDR1 ENHRY and CDR2 SYGVKD. The CDR3 totals 16 residues. The CDR3 region is CAISESVGQGWNEQYF. CDR3 DNA sequence: TGTGCCATCAGTGAGTCAGTGGGACAGGGGTGGAACGAGCAGTACTTC.

The sample holds one count of this clone. The genes are TRBV5-1 and TRBJ2-7; a weak D match, TRBD1 (6 bases). The V end was cut by 7 bases, the J end by 1 base, with 18 bases between. CDR1 and CDR2 (germline): SGHRS, YFSETQ. This CDR3 comprises 15 residues. CDR3 nucleotide sequence: TGCGCCAGCTCGACCGAGCCAGGGGTATCCTACGAGCAGTACTTC. Protein sequence: CASSTEPGVSYEQYF.

V and J are TRBV29-1 and TRBJ2-7, with D perhaps matching TRBD2 (5 bases). CDR3 length: 13 amino acids. Germline-derived CDR1 and CDR2 are SQVTM and ANQGSEA. Trimming removed 0 bases from V and 6 bases from J, with 12 bases in between. The CDR3, as DNA: TGCAGCGTTGAAGATCCCAACCGGGGCGAGCAGTACTTC. It specifies CSVEDPNRGEQYF.

This sequence joins TRBV28 and TRBJ1-6; 9 nucleotides align to TRBD1. CDR3 size: 15 residues. Germline CDR1 reads MDHEN; CDR2 reads SYDVKM. The V segment lost 6 bases and the J segment 9 bases; nucleotides outside the gene matches: 9. The CDR3 loop reads CASSETGGSVSPLHF. CDR3 nucleotide sequence: TGTGCCAGCAGCGAGACAGGGGGATCGGTTTCACCCCTCCACTTT. The full variable domain, completed using reference TRBV28 and TRBJ1-6, is DVKVTQSSRYLVKRTGEKVFLECVQDMDHENMFWYRQDPGLGLRLIYFSYDVKMKEKGDIPEGYSVSREKKERFSLILESASTNQTSMYLCASSETGGSVSPLHFGNGTRLTVT.